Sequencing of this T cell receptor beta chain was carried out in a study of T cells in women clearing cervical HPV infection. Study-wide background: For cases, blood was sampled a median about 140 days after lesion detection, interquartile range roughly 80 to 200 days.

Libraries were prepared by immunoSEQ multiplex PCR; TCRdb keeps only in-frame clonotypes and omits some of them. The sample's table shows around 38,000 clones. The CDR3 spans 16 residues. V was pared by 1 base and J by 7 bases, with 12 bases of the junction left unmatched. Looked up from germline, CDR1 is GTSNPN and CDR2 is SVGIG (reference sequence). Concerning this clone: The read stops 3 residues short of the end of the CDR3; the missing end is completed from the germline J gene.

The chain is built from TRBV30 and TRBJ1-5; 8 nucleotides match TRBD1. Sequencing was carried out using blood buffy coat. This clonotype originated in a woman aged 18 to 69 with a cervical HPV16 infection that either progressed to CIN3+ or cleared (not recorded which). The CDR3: CAWSDTRTGTRQPQHF. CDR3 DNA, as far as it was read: TGTGCCTGGAGTGATACAAGGACAGGGACCCGACAGCCC.